This record concerns one TCR beta chain sequence. The data derive from a study of control samples from healthy donors and cancer patients. Produced via immunoSEQ multiplex PCR; TCRdb's table is partial and in-frame only. The data hold about 90,000 clones, with 93% observed a single time. CDR1 is SGHVS, CDR2 FQNEAQ, per germline. This CDR3 is 15 amino acids long. Trimming cost V 6 bases and J 0 bases, with 13 bases left between them. This clonotype was obtained from a woman between 25 and 40 years old in good health. The chain has TRBV7-8 and TRBJ2-3; D perhaps matches TRBD2 (6 bases). What was sequenced was blood. DNA of the CDR3: TGTGCCAGCAGACGATCGGGGGTTAGCACAGATACGCAGTATTTT. Protein product: CASRRSGVSTDTQYF.